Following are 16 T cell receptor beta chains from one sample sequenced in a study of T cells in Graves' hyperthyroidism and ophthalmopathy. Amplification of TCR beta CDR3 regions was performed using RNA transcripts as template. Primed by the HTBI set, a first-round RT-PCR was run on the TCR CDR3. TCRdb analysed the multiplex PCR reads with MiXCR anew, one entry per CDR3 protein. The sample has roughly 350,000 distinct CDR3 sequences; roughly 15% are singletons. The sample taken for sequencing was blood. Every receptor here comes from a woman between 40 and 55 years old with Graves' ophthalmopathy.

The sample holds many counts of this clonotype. CDR3 nucleotides: TGTGCCAGCAGCCCACAGGGGACCTCTGGAAACACCATATATTTT. This translates into CASSPQGTSGNTIYF. The chain joins TRBV6-1 to TRBJ1-3; TRBD1 matches 7 bases. Germline CDR1 is MNHNS and CDR2 is SASEGT. V gave up 6 bases and J gave up 0 bases; unmatched junction bases: 5. This CDR3 is 15 amino acids long.

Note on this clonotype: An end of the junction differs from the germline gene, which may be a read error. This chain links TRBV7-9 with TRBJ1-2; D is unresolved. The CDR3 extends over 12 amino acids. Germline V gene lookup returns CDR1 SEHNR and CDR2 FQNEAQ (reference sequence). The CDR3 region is CASSFDGYGCTF. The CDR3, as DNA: TGTGCCAGCAGCTTTGACGGGTACGGCTGCACCTTC. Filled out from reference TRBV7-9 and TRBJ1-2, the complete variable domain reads DTGVSQNPRHKITKRGQNVTFRCDPISEHNRLYWYRQTLGQGPEFLTYFQNEAQLEKSRLLSDRFSAERPKGSFSTLEIQRTEQGDSAMYLCASSFDGYGCTFGSGTRLTVV.

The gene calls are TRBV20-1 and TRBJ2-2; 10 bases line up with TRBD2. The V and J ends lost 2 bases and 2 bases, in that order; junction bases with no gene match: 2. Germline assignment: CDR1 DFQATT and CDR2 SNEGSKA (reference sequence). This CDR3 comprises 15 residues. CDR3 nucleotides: TGCAGTGCTAGACTAGCGGGGGATAACACCGGGGAGCTGTTTTTT. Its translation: CSARLAGDNTGELFF.

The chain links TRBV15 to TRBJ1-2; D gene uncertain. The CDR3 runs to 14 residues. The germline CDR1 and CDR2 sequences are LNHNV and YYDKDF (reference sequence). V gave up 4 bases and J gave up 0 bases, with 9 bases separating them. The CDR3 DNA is TGTGCCACCAGCATTAGTAGGGCTAACTATGGCTACACCTTC. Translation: CATSISRANYGYTF.

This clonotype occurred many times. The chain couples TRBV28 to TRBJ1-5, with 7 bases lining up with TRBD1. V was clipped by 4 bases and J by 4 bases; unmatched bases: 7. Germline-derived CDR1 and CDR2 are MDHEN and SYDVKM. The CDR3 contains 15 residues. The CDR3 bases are TGTGCCAGCAGTTCGCAGACAGGGTTGAATCAGCCCCAGCATTTT. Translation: CASSSQTGLNQPQHF. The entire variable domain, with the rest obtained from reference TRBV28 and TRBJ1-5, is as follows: DVKVTQSSRYLVKRTGEKVFLECVQDMDHENMFWYRQDPGLGLRLIYFSYDVKMKEKGDIPEGYSVSREKKERFSLILESASTNQTSMYLCASSSQTGLNQPQHFGDGTRLSIL.

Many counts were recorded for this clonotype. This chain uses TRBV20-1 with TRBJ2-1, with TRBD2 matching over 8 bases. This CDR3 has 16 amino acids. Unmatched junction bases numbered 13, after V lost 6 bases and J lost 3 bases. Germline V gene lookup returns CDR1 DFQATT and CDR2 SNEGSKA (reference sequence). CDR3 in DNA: TGCAGTGCCCGACACCCTACTAGCGGACACTACAATGAGCAGTTCTTC. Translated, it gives CSARHPTSGHYNEQFF.

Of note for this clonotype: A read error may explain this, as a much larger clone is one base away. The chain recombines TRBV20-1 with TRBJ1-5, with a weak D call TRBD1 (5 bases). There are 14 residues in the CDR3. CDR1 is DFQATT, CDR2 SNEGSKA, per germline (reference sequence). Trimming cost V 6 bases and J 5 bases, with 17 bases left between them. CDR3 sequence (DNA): TGCAGTGCACAGGATAGTGATGGTGATCAGCCCCAGCATTTT. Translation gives CSAQDSDGDQPQHF.

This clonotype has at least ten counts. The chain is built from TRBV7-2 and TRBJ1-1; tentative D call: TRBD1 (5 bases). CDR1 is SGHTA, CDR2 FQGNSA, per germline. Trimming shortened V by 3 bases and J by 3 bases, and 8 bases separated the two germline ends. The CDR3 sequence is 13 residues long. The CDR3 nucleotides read TGTGCCAGCAGCTTTATACAGGACACTGAAGCTTTCTTT. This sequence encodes CASSFIQDTEAFF.

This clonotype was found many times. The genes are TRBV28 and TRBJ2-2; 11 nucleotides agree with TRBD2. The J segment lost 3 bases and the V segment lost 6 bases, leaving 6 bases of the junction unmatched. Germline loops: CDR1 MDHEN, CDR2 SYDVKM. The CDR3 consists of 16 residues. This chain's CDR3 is CASSVIAGGHTGELFF. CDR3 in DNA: TGTGCCAGCAGCGTAATAGCGGGGGGGCACACCGGGGAGCTGTTTTTT.

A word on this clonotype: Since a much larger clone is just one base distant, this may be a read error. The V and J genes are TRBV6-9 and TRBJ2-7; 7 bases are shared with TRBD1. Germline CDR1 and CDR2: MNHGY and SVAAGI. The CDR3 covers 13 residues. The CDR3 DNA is TGTGCCAGCAGTTACAGGGGGTTGGGTGAGCAGCACTTC. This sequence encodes CASSYRGLGEQHF.

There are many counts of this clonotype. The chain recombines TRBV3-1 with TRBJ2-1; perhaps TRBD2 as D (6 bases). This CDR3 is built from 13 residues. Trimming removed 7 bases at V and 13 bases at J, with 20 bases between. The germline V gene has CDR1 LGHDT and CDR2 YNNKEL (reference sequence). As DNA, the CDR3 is TGTGCCAGCAACCCGGGACCGGAGGGCTCACAGTTCTTC. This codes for CASNPGPEGSQFF.

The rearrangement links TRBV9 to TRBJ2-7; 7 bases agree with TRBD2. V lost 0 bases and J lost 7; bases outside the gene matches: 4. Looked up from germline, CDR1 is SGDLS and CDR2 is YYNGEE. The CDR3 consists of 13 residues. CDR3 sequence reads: CASSVGGGTEQYF. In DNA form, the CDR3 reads TGTGCCAGCAGCGTAGGCGGGGGTACGGAGCAGTACTTC. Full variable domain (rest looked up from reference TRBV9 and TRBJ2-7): DSGVTQTPKHLITATGQRVTLRCSPRSGDLSVYWYQQSLDQGLQFLIQYYNGEERAKGNILERFSAQQFPDLHSELNLSSLELGDSALYFCASSVGGGTEQYFGPGTRLTVT.

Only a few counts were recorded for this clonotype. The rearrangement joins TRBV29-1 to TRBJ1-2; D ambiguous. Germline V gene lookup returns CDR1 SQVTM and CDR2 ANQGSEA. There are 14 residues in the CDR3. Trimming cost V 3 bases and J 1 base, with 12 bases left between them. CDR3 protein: CSVDLPKLNYGYTF. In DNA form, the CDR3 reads TGCAGCGTTGATCTCCCGAAGCTTAACTATGGCTACACCTTC.

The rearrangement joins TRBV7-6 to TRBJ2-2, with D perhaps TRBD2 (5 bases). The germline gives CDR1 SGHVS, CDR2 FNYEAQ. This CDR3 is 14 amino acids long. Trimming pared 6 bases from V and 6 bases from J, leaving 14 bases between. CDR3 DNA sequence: TGTGCCAGCAGACTAGAGATCGGCCCCGGGGAGCTGTTTTTT. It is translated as CASRLEIGPGELFF.

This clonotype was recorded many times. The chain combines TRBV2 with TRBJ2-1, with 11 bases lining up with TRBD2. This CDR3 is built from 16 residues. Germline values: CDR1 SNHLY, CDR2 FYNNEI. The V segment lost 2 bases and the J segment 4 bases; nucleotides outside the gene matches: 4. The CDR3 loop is CASSESASGRYNEQFF. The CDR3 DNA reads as TGTGCCAGCAGTGAATCTGCTAGCGGGAGGTACAATGAGCAGTTCTTC.

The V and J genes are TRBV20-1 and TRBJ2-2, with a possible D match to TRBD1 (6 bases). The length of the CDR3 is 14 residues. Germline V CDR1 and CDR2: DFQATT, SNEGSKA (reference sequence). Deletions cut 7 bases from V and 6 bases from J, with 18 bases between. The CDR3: CSGSRGLGPGELFF. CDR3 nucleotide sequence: TGCAGTGGGAGCAGGGGTCTTGGTCCCGGGGAGCTGTTTTTT.